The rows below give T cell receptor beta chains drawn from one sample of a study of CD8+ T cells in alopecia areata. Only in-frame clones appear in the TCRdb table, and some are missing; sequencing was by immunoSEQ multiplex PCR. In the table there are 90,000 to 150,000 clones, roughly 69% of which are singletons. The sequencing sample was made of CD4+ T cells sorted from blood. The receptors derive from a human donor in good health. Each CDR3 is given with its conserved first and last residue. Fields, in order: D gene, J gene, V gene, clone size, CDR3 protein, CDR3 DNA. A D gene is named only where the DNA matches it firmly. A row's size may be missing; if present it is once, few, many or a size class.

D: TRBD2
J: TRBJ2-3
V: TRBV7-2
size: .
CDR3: CASSSEGGEGDTQYF
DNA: TGTGCCAGCAGCTCGGAAGGAGGGGAGGGAGATACGCAGTATTTT

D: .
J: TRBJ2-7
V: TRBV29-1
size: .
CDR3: CSVVGTTHEQYF
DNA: TGCAGCGTTGTAGGGACAACCCACGAGCAGTACTTC

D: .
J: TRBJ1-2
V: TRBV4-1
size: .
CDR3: CASSQPRGGRGYTF
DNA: TGCGCCAGCAGCCAACCCAGGGGTGGACGTGGCTACACCTTC

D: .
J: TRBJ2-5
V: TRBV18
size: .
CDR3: CASSTYTGIETQYF
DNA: TGTGCCAGCTCAACGTATACGGGAATCGAGACCCAGTACTTC

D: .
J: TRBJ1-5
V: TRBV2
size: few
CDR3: CASGRQPQHF
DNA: TGTGCCAGCGGTCGGCAGCCCCAGCATTTT

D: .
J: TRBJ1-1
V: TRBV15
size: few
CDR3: CATSSQRTEAFF
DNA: TGTGCCACCAGCAGCCAAAGGACTGAAGCTTTCTTT

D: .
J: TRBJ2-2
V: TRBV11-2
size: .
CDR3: CASSLTNTGELFF
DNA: TGTGCCAGCAGCTTAACCAACACCGGGGAGCTGTTTTTT

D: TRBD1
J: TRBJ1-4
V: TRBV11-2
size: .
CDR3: CASSTGTGVSPSLFF
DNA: TGTGCCAGCAGCACCGGGACAGGGGTCTCCCCATCACTGTTTTTT

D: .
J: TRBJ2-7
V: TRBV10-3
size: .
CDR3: CAISGSNEQYF
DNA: TGTGCCATCAGTGGTTCTAACGAGCAGTACTTC

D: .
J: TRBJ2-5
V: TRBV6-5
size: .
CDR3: CASSYSTAQETQYF
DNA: TGTGCCAGCAGTTACTCGACTGCTCAAGAGACCCAGTACTTC

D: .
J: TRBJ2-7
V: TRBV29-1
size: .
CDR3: CSYRGIYEQYF
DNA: TGCAGCTATCGGGGCATATACGAGCAGTACTTC

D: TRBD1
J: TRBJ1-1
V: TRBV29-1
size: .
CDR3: CSGDRGQNTEAFF
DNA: TGCAGCGGTGACAGGGGGCAAAACACTGAAGCTTTCTTT

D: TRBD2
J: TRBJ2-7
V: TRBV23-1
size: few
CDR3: CASLRGARPYEQYF
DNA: TGCGCCAGCCTGCGGGGGGCGCGTCCCTACGAGCAGTACTTC

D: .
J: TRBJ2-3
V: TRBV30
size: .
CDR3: CAWTGPSTDTQYF
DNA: TGTGCCTGGACTGGCCCAAGCACAGATACGCAGTATTTT

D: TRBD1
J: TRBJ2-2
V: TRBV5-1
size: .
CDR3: CASSPGTGDTGELFF
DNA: TGCGCCAGCAGCCCCGGGACAGGGGACACCGGGGAGCTGTTTTTT

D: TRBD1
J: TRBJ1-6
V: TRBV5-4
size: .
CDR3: CASRDRGGTYNSPLHF
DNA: TGTGCCAGCCGTGACAGGGGTGGAACCTATAATTCACCCCTCCACTTT

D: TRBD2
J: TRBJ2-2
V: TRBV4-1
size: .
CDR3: CASSQPAGGRDTGELFF
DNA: TGCGCCAGCAGCCAGCCTGCGGGGGGGCGTGACACCGGGGAGCTGTTTTTT

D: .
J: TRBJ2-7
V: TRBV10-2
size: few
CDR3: CASSESAGSSYEQYF
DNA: TGCGCCAGCAGTGAGTCTGCAGGGAGCTCCTACGAGCAGTACTTC

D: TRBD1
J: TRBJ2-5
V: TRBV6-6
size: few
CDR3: CASSYSTGRIQETQYF
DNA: TGTGCCAGCAGTTACTCGACAGGGAGAATCCAAGAGACCCAGTACTTC

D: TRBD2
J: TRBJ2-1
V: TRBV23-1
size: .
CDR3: CASSQRRPSGGNEQFF
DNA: TGCGCCAGCAGTCAAAGGAGGCCTAGCGGGGGTAATGAGCAGTTCTTC

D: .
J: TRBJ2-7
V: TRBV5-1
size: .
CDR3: CASSLEARGGYEQYF
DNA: TGCGCCAGCAGCTTGGAGGCCAGGGGAGGGTACGAGCAGTACTTC

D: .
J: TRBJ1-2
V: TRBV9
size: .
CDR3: CASSAVGGANYGYTF
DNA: TGTGCCAGCAGCGCGGTCGGTGGGGCCAACTATGGCTACACCTTC

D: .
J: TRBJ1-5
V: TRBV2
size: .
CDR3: CASSEAGVNQPQHF
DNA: TGTGCCAGCAGTGAAGCAGGGGTCAATCAGCCCCAGCATTTT

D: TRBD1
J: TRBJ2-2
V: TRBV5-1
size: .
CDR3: CASSSGQLNTGELFF
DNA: TGCGCCAGCAGCTCGGGACAGCTTAACACCGGGGAGCTGTTTTTT

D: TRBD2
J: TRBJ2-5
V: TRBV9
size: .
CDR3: CASSVGGGALETQYF
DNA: TGTGCCAGCAGCGTTGGCGGGGGGGCCCTAGAGACCCAGTACTTC

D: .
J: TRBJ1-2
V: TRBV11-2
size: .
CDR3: CASSLVVVRSSEGYTF
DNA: TGTGCCAGCAGCTTAGTAGTGGTCCGAAGCTCTGAGGGCTACACCTTC

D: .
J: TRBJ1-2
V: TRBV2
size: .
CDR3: CASTGMNYGYTF
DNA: TGTGCCAGTACAGGGATGAACTATGGCTACACCTTC

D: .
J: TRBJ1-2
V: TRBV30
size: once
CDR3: CAAALETASGYTF
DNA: TGTGCCGCTGCCTTGGAGACGGCGAGCGGCTACACCTTC

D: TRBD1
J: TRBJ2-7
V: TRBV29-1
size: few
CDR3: CSVSQGQGYYEQYF
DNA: TGCAGCGTTTCCCAAGGACAGGGGTACTACGAGCAGTACTTC

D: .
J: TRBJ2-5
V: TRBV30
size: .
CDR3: CAWNMGETQYF
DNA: TGTGCCTGGAATATGGGCGAGACCCAGTACTTC

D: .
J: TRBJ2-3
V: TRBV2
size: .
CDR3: CASNLRGAGDTQYF
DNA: TGTGCCAGCAATCTACGAGGGGCGGGTGATACGCAGTATTTT

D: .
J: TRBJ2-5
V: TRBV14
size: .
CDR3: CASSLKTGPWMGTQYF
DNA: TGTGCCAGCAGCCTGAAAACGGGACCCTGGATGGGGACCCAGTACTTC

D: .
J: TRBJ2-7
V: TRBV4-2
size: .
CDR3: CASGPGAAGEQYF
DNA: TGTGCCAGCGGACCCGGGGCCGCCGGAGAGCAGTACTTC

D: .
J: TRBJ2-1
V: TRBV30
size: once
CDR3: CAWSGNEQFF
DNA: TGTGCCTGGAGTGGCAATGAGCAGTTCTTC

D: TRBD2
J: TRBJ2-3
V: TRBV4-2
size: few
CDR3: CASSQYTSGDTDTQYF
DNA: TGTGCCAGCAGCCAATATACTAGCGGGGACACAGATACGCAGTATTTT